This T cell receptor beta chain was obtained from a study of T cell responses to AZD1222 COVID-19 vaccine. Trimming removed 4 bases from V and 2 bases from J; junction bases left unmatched: 10. The CDR3 runs 20 residues. The germline gives CDR1 SGHTA, CDR2 FQGTGA. Assay: immunoSEQ multiplex PCR; the TCRdb copy retains only in-frame clones and omits some. The repertoire holds 99,000 or so clones, with 85% to 90% as singletons. The receptor comes from an adult who received the AZD1222 COVID-19 vaccine. Sequencing was performed on peripheral blood, taken 28 days after the second AZD1222 dose. V and J are TRBV7-3 and TRBJ2-2; 16 bases fit TRBD2. CDR3 sequence: CASSSESGLAGGPNTGELFF. The CDR3 DNA reads as TGTGCCAGCAGCTCCGAATCGGGACTAGCGGGAGGGCCTAACACCGGGGAGCTGTTTTTT.